The source of this T cell receptor beta chain is a study of early T cells in non-severe SARS-CoV-2 infection. About the study: Sequencing was performed on bulk RNA from unsorted whole blood, leaving chains unpaired. General study results and limits: Matching results from VDJdb favored anti-spike CD8 responses, leaving private and CD4 specificities undetected.

Individual cDNA molecules received unique molecular identifiers. A single record per CDR3 protein comes from TCRdb applying MiXCR to the 5' RACE reads. The profile shows tens of thousands of distinct CDR3 sequences, more than 4.5% of them singletons. This clonotype was counted many times. Its antigen is unidentified. V shed 5 bases and J shed 5 bases, with 18 bases lying between them. Germline V gene lookup returns CDR1 SGHVS and CDR2 FNYEAQ. The CDR3 spans 15 residues. The sequencing input was whole blood. The clonotype was recovered from an adult who was a healthcare worker with PCR-confirmed SARS-CoV-2 infection or an uninfected control (not recorded which). The genes are TRBV7-6 and TRBJ2-5; either TRBD1 or TRBD2 may supply D (6 bases each). CDR3 nucleotides: TGTGCCAGCAGCCCGTCTAGGGGGGTCCTGGAGACCCAGTACTTC. It codes for CASSPSRGVLETQYF.